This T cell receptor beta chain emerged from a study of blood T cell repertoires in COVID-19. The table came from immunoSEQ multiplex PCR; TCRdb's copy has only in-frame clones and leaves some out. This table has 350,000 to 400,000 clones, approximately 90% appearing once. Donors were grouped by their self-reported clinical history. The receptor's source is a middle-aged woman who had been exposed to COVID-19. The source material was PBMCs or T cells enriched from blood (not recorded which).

The CDR3 protein is CAEQASTNEKLFF. Here the CDR3 DNA reads TGTGCCGAGCAGGCCTCAACTAATGAAAAACTGTTTTTT. The chain is built from TRBV5-3 and TRBJ1-4; D is unresolved. TRBV5-3 belongs to the ORF category, with a function that is uncertain. Trimming shortened V by 10 bases and J by 0 bases, and 10 bases separated the two germline ends. The CDR3 sequence is 13 residues long.